One sample yielded the 32 T cell receptor beta chains listed below, sequenced in a study of blood T cell repertoires in COVID-19. This table comes from immunoSEQ multiplex PCR, and its TCRdb copy is limited to in-frame clones, with some not included. The data show roughly 130,000 clones, about 86% seen once. Material for sequencing was peripheral blood. The receptors stem from a woman aged 45-60 years with acute or convalescent COVID-19.

The V gene is TRBV5-1, the J gene TRBJ1-2; 7 positions agree with TRBD1. The junction had 5 bases not matched to a gene; V was cut back by 3 bases and J by 6 bases. This CDR3 has 13 amino acids. CDR1 SGHRS and CDR2 YFSETQ come from the germline V gene. The CDR3 loop is CASSSGTVNGYTF. The DNA for the CDR3 is TGCGCCAGCAGCTCCGGGACAGTGAATGGCTACACCTTC. Drawing the rest from reference TRBV5-1 and TRBJ1-2, the complete variable domain is KAGVTQTPRYLIKTRGQQVTLSCSPISGHRSVSWYQQTPGQGLQFLFEYFSETQRNKGNFPGRFSGRQFSNSRSEMNVSTLELGDSALYLCASSSGTVNGYTFGSGTRLTVV.

The V gene is TRBV30, the J gene TRBJ1-1; 8 bases map to TRBD1. V was clipped by 2 bases and J by 0 bases; unmatched bases: 11. Germline values: CDR1 GTSNPN, CDR2 SVGIG (reference sequence). CDR3 size: 17 residues. CDR3 nucleotide sequence: TGTGCCTGGAGTATACCCGGGACAGGCGCCTTGAACACTGAAGCTTTCTTT. This translates into CAWSIPGTGALNTEAFF.

This chain links TRBV6-4 with TRBJ1-2; 8 nucleotides align to TRBD1. V shed 5 bases, J shed 7 bases, and the junction held 6 bases outside the gene matches. CDR3 length equals 13 residues. The germline V gene encodes CDR1 MRHNA and CDR2 SNTAGT. The CDR3, as DNA: TGTGCCAGCAGTAATACAGGGGGATCTGGCTACACCTTC. This translates into CASSNTGGSGYTF.

There are a few counts of this clone. The J gene is TRBJ1-2, the V gene TRBV4-1, with TRBD1 identical over 8 bases. CDR3 length: 13 residues. Germline V gives CDR1 MGHRA, CDR2 YSYEKL. V trimming: 3 bases; J trimming: 7 bases; junction bases outside the gene matches: 4. CDR3 loop: CASSQTGVGGYTF. CDR3 DNA sequence: TGCGCCAGCAGCCAGACAGGGGTGGGTGGCTACACCTTC.

The CDR3 region is CASSHSGLDSGNTIYF. The CDR3 DNA is TGTGCCAGCAGCCACTCTGGACTTGACTCTGGAAACACCATATATTTT. The V call is TRBV14, the J call TRBJ1-3; the D is unclear. CDR3 length: 16 residues. V lost 3 bases to trimming and J lost 0 bases, with 12 bases between them. CDR1 is SGHDN, CDR2 FVKESK, per germline.

This chain joins TRBV30 and TRBJ1-6; 9 bases are a match to TRBD1. CDR1 is GTSNPN and CDR2 is SVGIG in the germline V gene (reference sequence). J gave up 9 bases and V 1 base, and 7 bases lay outside the gene matches. The CDR3 is 15 residues long. For the CDR3, the DNA is TGTGCCTGGAGTGCCCCGGGACAGGGAAGTTCACCCCTCCACTTT. Translated, it gives CAWSAPGQGSSPLHF.

The V gene is TRBV25-1, the J gene TRBJ1-1; 7 bases are a match to TRBD1. V lost 3 bases and J lost 6; bases outside the gene matches: 4. Germline CDR1 and CDR2: MGHDK and SYGVNS. The CDR3 totals 13 residues. CDR3 loop: CASSDRQGAEAFF. In nucleotides, the CDR3 is TGTGCCAGCAGTGACCGACAGGGAGCTGAAGCTTTCTTT.

V and J are TRBV3-1 (or the pseudogene TRBV3-2) and TRBJ1-3, with D uncertain. The V gene's germline CDR1 is LGHDT and CDR2 YNNKEL (reference sequence). The CDR3 contains 15 residues. Trimming removed 4 bases from V and 2 bases from J, with 12 bases in between. CDR3 sequence: CASSPPLATGNTIYF. In nucleotides, the CDR3 is TGTGCCAGCAGCCCCCCACTAGCGACTGGAAACACCATATATTTT.

The V and J genes are TRBV6-2 or TRBV6-3 and TRBJ1-4, with 9 nucleotides matching TRBD1. The junction had 20 bases not matched to a gene; V was cut back by 5 bases and J by 7 bases. Germline V CDR1 and CDR2: MNHEY, SVGEGT. This CDR3 is built from 19 residues. The CDR3 region is CASSRGTRTGAIGSEKLFF. The CDR3 DNA is TGTGCCAGCAGTAGGGGGACCCGGACAGGGGCAATCGGGAGTGAAAAACTGTTTTTT.

The J gene is TRBJ1-2, the V gene TRBV19, with 9 bases identical to TRBD1. With 3 bases clipped from V and 0 bases from J, the junction kept 5 bases outside the gene matches. The germline gives CDR1 LNHDA, CDR2 SQIVND (reference sequence). The CDR3 is 16 amino acids. The CDR3 nucleotides read TGTGCCAGTAGTATCCGAAGGGACAGGGCTAACTATGGCTACACCTTC. Translating it yields CASSIRRDRANYGYTF.

Only one count was recorded for this clone. This rearrangement joins TRBV5-1 to TRBJ1-1, with 9 bases identical to TRBD1. V was pared by 4 bases and J by 7 bases, with 11 bases of the junction left unmatched. The germline gives CDR1 SGHRS, CDR2 YFSETQ. The CDR3 totals 15 residues. CDR3 sequence (DNA): TGCGCCAGCAGCACAGACAGGGGGATCGTGGGTGAAGCTTTCTTT. Protein: CASSTDRGIVGEAFF.

The chain has TRBV13 and TRBJ2-3; the D is unclear. Germline CDR1 reads PRHDT; CDR2 reads FYEKMQ (reference sequence). This CDR3 contains 15 residues. Trimming stripped 0 bases from V and 5 bases from J, with 12 bases between. The CDR3 is CASSLGAKVGDTQYF. The CDR3 DNA is TGTGCCAGCAGCTTAGGGGCAAAAGTTGGAGATACGCAGTATTTT.

This chain connects TRBV5-1 to TRBJ2-3; no firm D call. This CDR3 is 13 amino acids long. Trimming took 0 bases from V and 6 from J, leaving 8 bases between them. Germline V gives CDR1 SGHRS, CDR2 YFSETQ. CDR3 DNA sequence: TGCGCCAGCAGCTTGGGTATGGAGGATACGCAGTATTTT. Translated: CASSLGMEDTQYF.

The sample holds a few counts of this clone. The V and J genes are TRBV6-5 and TRBJ2-7, with D possibly being TRBD2 (5 bases). Germline CDR1 and CDR2: MNHEY and SVGAGI. Trimming took 5 bases from V and 6 from J, leaving 14 bases between them. The CDR3 length is 13 residues. Written as DNA, the CDR3 is TGTGCCAGCAGTACCATGCCGGGGAGCGAGCAGTACTTC. Its protein product is CASSTMPGSEQYF.

This clone has a handful of counts. The V call is TRBV3-1 (or the pseudogene TRBV3-2), the J call TRBJ1-1, with D possibly being TRBD1 (5 bases). Germline loops: CDR1 LGHDT, CDR2 YNNKEL (reference sequence). This CDR3 contains 14 residues. V was pared by 1 base and J by 0 bases, with 6 bases between. DNA for the CDR3: TGTGCCAGCAGCCAAGCAGGGATGAACACTGAAGCTTTCTTT. The encoded protein is CASSQAGMNTEAFF.

J is TRBJ1-5 and V is TRBV19; 8 nucleotides agree with TRBD1. The CDR3 consists of 18 residues. Germline lookup yields CDR1 LNHDA and CDR2 SQIVND (reference sequence). Trimming removed 5 bases from V and 0 bases from J; junction bases left unmatched: 12. The CDR3 loop reads CASSPRTGHPYSNQPQHF. The CDR3 bases are TGTGCCAGTAGTCCAAGGACAGGGCACCCTTATAGCAATCAGCCCCAGCATTTT.

In its sample, this clone was seen once. The chain is built from TRBV11-2 and TRBJ1-5; D unclear. Deletions cut 3 bases from V and 7 bases from J, with 16 bases between. Germline assignment: CDR1 SGHAT and CDR2 FQNNGV. CDR3 length: 15 amino acids. The CDR3 sequence is CASSFNSDGGQPQHF. As DNA, the CDR3 is TGTGCCAGCAGCTTCAACTCGGACGGCGGGCAGCCCCAGCATTTT.

The chain uses TRBV5-1 and TRBJ1-1; 8 bases are a match to TRBD1. CDR1 and CDR2 from the germline V gene are SGHRS and YFSETQ. The CDR3 sequence is 13 residues long. Losses at the gene ends were 4 bases for V and 11 bases for J; bases not matched to a gene: 10. The CDR3, as DNA: TGCGCCAGCAGCGCACAACAGGGGGAGTCGGCTTTCTTT. Protein product: CASSAQQGESAFF. The complete variable domain, with remaining parts taken from reference TRBV5-1 and TRBJ1-1, reads KAGVTQTPRYLIKTRGQQVTLSCSPISGHRSVSWYQQTPGQGLQFLFEYFSETQRNKGNFPGRFSGRQFSNSRSEMNVSTLELGDSALYLCASSAQQGESAFFGQGTRLTVV.

The chain combines TRBV6-5 with TRBJ1-2; 7 bases agree with TRBD1. The V gene's germline CDR1 is MNHEY and CDR2 SVGAGI. Trimming cost V 6 bases and J 8 bases; bases outside gene matches: 12. The CDR3 length is 14 residues. This chain's CDR3 is CASSEAGTAMGYTF. CDR3 in DNA: TGTGCCAGCAGCGAGGCCGGGACAGCAATGGGCTACACCTTC.

The J gene is TRBJ1-5, the V gene TRBV6-5, with 7 bases lining up with TRBD1. V shed 0 bases and J 6 bases; nucleotides not matched to a gene: 5. This CDR3 has 15 residues. Germline-derived CDR1 and CDR2 are MNHEY and SVGAGI. The CDR3 nucleotides read TGTGCCAGCAGTTACTCGAGTACAGGGGCTCAGCCCCAGCATTTT. Amino acids: CASSYSSTGAQPQHF.

The count of this clone is one. The chain links TRBV6-5 to TRBJ1-5; the match to TRBD1 covers 11 bases. The CDR3 contains 15 residues. The V gene end was trimmed by 6 bases and the J gene end by 0 bases; junction bases not matched to a gene: 1. Germline CDR1 reads MNHEY; CDR2 reads SVGAGI. CDR3 residues: CASRDRGLSNQPQHF. The CDR3 DNA reads as TGTGCCAGCAGGGACAGGGGGCTTAGCAATCAGCCCCAGCATTTT.

In nucleotides, the CDR3 is TGTGCCAGCAGTGAGACTAGGCGGAGACAGGGGTCTTTGGGGGAAAAACTGTTTTTT. This encodes CASSETRRRQGSLGEKLFF. V and J are TRBV2 and TRBJ1-4; 8 nucleotides line up with TRBD1. J gave up 8 bases and V 3 bases, and 20 bases lay outside the gene matches. The germline V gene has CDR1 SNHLY and CDR2 FYNNEI. The CDR3 has 19 residues.

This sequence joins TRBV5-4 and TRBJ2-7; the D gene is possibly TRBD1 (6 bases). The CDR3 covers 13 residues. Germline assignment: CDR1 SGHNT and CDR2 YYREEE (reference sequence). V lost 1 base and J lost 4, with 9 bases in between. The CDR3 DNA sequence: TGTGCCAGCAGCTTGTCAGGGGTGTACGAGCAGTACTTC. Amino acid sequence: CASSLSGVYEQYF. Full variable domain (remainder filled in from reference TRBV5-4 and TRBJ2-7): ETGVTQSPTHLIKTRGQQVTLRCSSQSGHNTVSWYQQALGQGPQFIFQYYREEENGRGNFPPRFSGLQFPNYSSELNVNALELDDSALYLCASSLSGVYEQYFGPGTRLTVT.

About this clone itself: Other DNA sequences in the same sample also yield this CDR3. This rearrangement joins TRBV6-2 or TRBV6-3 to TRBJ1-5; TRBD1 agrees at 7 bases. This CDR3 comprises 15 residues. Losses at the gene ends were 0 bases for V and 1 base for J; bases not matched to a gene: 0. The germline V gene has CDR1 MNHEY and CDR2 SVGEGT. The CDR3 nucleotides are TGTGCCAGCAGTTACTCGACAGGGAGCAATCAGCCCCAGCATTTT. It codes for CASSYSTGSNQPQHF.

The rearrangement joins TRBV28 to TRBJ1-2, with D unresolved. The CDR3 consists of 12 residues. Germline assignment: CDR1 MDHEN and CDR2 SYDVKM. Trimming left V 6 bases short and J 3 bases short, with 8 bases between. The CDR3 sequence: CASRPGYYGYTF. In DNA, the CDR3 is TGTGCCAGCAGACCGGGGTACTATGGCTACACCTTC.

The J gene is TRBJ1-5, the V gene TRBV29-1; no firm D call. Germline loops: CDR1 SQVTM, CDR2 ANQGSEA. The CDR3 loop spans 13 amino acids. V lost 6 bases to trimming and J lost 1 base, with 10 bases between them. CDR3 protein: CSVGGISNQPQHF. CDR3 nucleotides: TGCAGCGTAGGAGGGATCAGCAATCAGCCCCAGCATTTT.

V usage is TRBV27 and J usage is TRBJ1-6; D is ambiguous. Germline V gene data show CDR1 as MNHEY and CDR2 as SMNVEV (reference sequence). V was shortened by 5 bases and J by 8 bases, with 16 bases between the two germline ends. This CDR3 is 15 amino acids long. Here the CDR3 reads CASSPYGVPHSPLHF. In nucleotides, the CDR3 is TGTGCCAGCAGTCCCTACGGGGTCCCACATTCACCCCTCCACTTT.

J is TRBJ2-3 and V is TRBV5-6; TRBD1 matches at 7 bases. Looked up from germline, CDR1 is SGHDT and CDR2 is YYEEEE. The CDR3 covers 15 residues. Trimming at V came to 4 bases and at J to 7 bases, leaving 12 bases not matched to a gene. The CDR3 DNA is TGTGCCAGCAGCCCCAAGGGGGCTACAGCCTATACGCAGTATTTT. This translates into CASSPKGATAYTQYF.

The genes are TRBV2 and TRBJ1-5, with 7 bases that match TRBD1. The CDR3 length is 15 residues. V shed 5 bases and J 3 bases; nucleotides not matched to a gene: 7. Germline loops: CDR1 SNHLY, CDR2 FYNNEI. CDR3 DNA sequence: TGTGCCAGCAGTTCAGGACAGGACTACAATCAGCCCCAGCATTTT. This encodes CASSSGQDYNQPQHF.

This chain joins TRBV6-5 and TRBJ2-3, with TRBD1 as a possible D gene (6 bases). The V end was cut by 7 bases, the J end by 3 bases, with 11 bases between. CDR1 is MNHEY, CDR2 SVGAGI, per germline. The CDR3 totals 13 residues. The CDR3: CASNTQGTDTQYF. CDR3 in DNA: TGTGCCAGCAACACACAGGGAACAGATACGCAGTATTTT.

This sequence joins TRBV10-3 and TRBJ1-5, with TRBD1 matching over 11 bases. Germline V CDR1 and CDR2: ENHRY, SYGVKD. V was clipped by 3 bases and J by 4 bases; unmatched bases: 8. The CDR3 is made up of 17 amino acids. The CDR3 coding sequence is TGTGCCATCAGTGATTCGCCGGGACAGGGGGGGAATCAGCCCCAGCATTTT. Translation gives CAISDSPGQGGNQPQHF.

The genes are TRBV5-1 and TRBJ2-2, with 9 bases lining up with TRBD2. The trim removed 2 bases at V and 2 bases at J, leaving 1 base unmatched. The V gene's germline CDR1 is SGHRS and CDR2 YFSETQ. This CDR3 spans 15 amino acids. CDR3 nucleotide sequence: TGCGCCAGCAGCTTTAGCGGGGGAAACACCGGGGAGCTGTTTTTT. Residues: CASSFSGGNTGELFF.